A selection of T cell receptor beta chains follows, all from one sample in a study of blood T cell repertoires in COVID-19. Libraries were prepared by immunoSEQ multiplex PCR; TCRdb keeps only in-frame clonotypes and omits some of them. The sample includes some 60,000 clones, more than 90% of them seen just once. The sequenced sample consisted of peripheral blood. The receptors were sampled from a man aged 55 to 70 with acute or convalescent COVID-19. Each CDR3 is given with its conserved first and last residue. The D gene is left open where the match is weak. Clone size is shown for a subset of rows, as once, few, many or a class of expanded clone.

D gene	clone size	V gene	J gene	CDR3 protein	CDR3 DNA
TRBD1	NA	TRBV5-1	TRBJ2-6	CASSLGQGAPGANVLTF	TGCGCCAGCAGCCTAGGACAGGGTGCACCTGGGGCCAACGTCCTGACTTTC
TRBD1	few	TRBV14	TRBJ1-1	CASSQSGQGRAFF	TGTGCCAGCAGCCAAAGCGGACAGGGGAGAGCTTTCTTT
NA	NA	TRBV12-3/TRBV12-4	TRBJ2-3	CASSFPPDTQYF	TGTGCCAGCAGTTTCCCTCCCGATACGCAGTATTTT
NA	NA	TRBV11-2	TRBJ1-5	CASSLSGTDQPQHF	TGTGCCAGCAGCTTAAGTGGGACTGATCAGCCCCAGCATTTT
NA	NA	TRBV19	TRBJ2-7	CASRGVSYEQYF	TGTGCCAGTAGAGGGGTATCCTACGAGCAGTACTTC
NA	NA	TRBV9	TRBJ1-4	CASSYRPTNEKLFF	TGTGCCAGCAGCTACAGGCCAACTAATGAAAAACTGTTTTTT
TRBD1	NA	TRBV9	TRBJ1-3	CASSGGTGGLSGNTIYF	TGTGCCAGCAGCGGGGGGACAGGGGGCCTCTCTGGAAACACCATATATTTT
TRBD1	NA	TRBV7-9	TRBJ2-7	CASSSRSGTGAYEQYF	TGTGCCAGCAGCTCCCGATCCGGGACAGGGGCCTACGAGCAGTACTTC
TRBD1	NA	TRBV24-1	TRBJ2-3	CATSVLQGVLDTQYF	TGTGCCACCAGTGTTCTACAGGGGGTATTGGATACGCAGTATTTT
TRBD1	few	TRBV7-8	TRBJ1-3	CASSLGLGQGPSAGNTIYF	TGTGCCAGCAGCTTAGGGCTGGGACAGGGACCCTCGGCTGGAAACACCATATATTTT
NA	once	TRBV4-1	TRBJ2-2	CASSQDRVTGTNTGELFF	TGCGCCAGCAGCCAAGATAGAGTGACAGGTACGAACACCGGGGAGCTGTTTTTT
TRBD2	NA	TRBV15	TRBJ2-5	CATNPRGEGRETQYF	TGTGCCACCAATCCTAGAGGGGAGGGTCGAGAGACCCAGTACTTC
NA	NA	TRBV7-9	TRBJ1-1	CASSLSLGEAEAFF	TGTGCCAGCAGCTTAAGCCTGGGGGAGGCTGAAGCTTTCTTT
NA	NA	TRBV6-1	TRBJ2-5	CASSENSRKQETQYF	TGTGCCAGCAGTGAAAATTCGAGGAAACAAGAGACCCAGTACTTC
NA	NA	TRBV5-1	TRBJ2-5	CASSLGERETQYF	TGCGCCAGCAGCTTGGGCGAGAGAGAGACCCAGTACTTC
TRBD1	NA	TRBV2	TRBJ1-2	CASSGTGLYGYTF	TGTGCCAGCAGCGGGACAGGGCTTTATGGCTACACCTTC
NA	NA	TRBV5-1	TRBJ2-1	CASSFETSNDEQFF	TGCGCCAGCAGCTTCGAGACTAGTAACGATGAGCAGTTCTTC
TRBD1	NA	TRBV30	TRBJ1-1	CAWRTGSNTEAFF	TGTGCCTGGAGGACAGGGTCGAACACTGAAGCTTTCTTT
NA	NA	TRBV5-4	TRBJ1-1	CASSLGGPKHSEAFF	TGTGCCAGCAGCTTGGGGGGGCCAAAACACTCTGAAGCTTTCTTT
TRBD1	NA	TRBV9	TRBJ1-1	CASSLWTGGALSTEAFF	TGTGCCAGCAGCTTATGGACAGGGGGCGCATTAAGCACTGAAGCTTTCTTT
TRBD1	NA	TRBV7-8	TRBJ1-5	CASSLEGTDSNQPQHF	TGTGCCAGCAGCTTAGAGGGGACAGACAGCAATCAGCCCCAGCATTTT
NA	once	TRBV7-3	TRBJ1-1	CASSLLSSTEAFF	TGTGCCAGCAGCTTACTTTCCAGTACTGAAGCTTTCTTT
TRBD1	NA	TRBV15	TRBJ2-1	CATSRDRDRVWNEQFF	TGTGCCACCAGCAGAGACCGGGACAGGGTCTGGAATGAGCAGTTCTTC
TRBD2	NA	TRBV5-1	TRBJ2-2	CASSSGGGANTGELFF	TGCGCCAGCAGCTCCGGGGGGGGCGCGAACACCGGGGAGCTGTTTTTT
NA	NA	TRBV7-8	TRBJ1-2	CASSPPDRTYTF	TGTGCCAGCAGCCCCCCCGACAGGACCTACACCTTC
TRBD1	NA	TRBV7-9	TRBJ1-1	CASSVDRVNTEAFF	TGTGCCAGCAGCGTAGACAGGGTGAACACTGAAGCTTTCTTT
TRBD1	NA	TRBV12-5	TRBJ1-4	CASGLSSSGTGDEKLFF	TGTGCTAGTGGTTTGTCTTCTTCCGGGACAGGTGATGAAAAACTGTTTTTT
TRBD2	NA	TRBV15	TRBJ2-3	CATSIGRGPADTQYF	TGTGCCACCAGCATTGGGAGGGGCCCGGCAGATACGCAGTATTTT
NA	NA	TRBV29-1	TRBJ2-1	CSVEGPSSYNEQFF	TGCAGCGTTGAAGGGCCAAGCTCCTACAATGAGCAGTTCTTC
NA	NA	TRBV6-5	TRBJ1-1	CASSYSREGAFF	TGTGCCAGCAGTTACTCGAGGGAGGGAGCTTTCTTT
TRBD1	NA	TRBV9	TRBJ2-2	CASSRQGFDTGELFF	TGTGCCAGCAGCCGACAGGGGTTCGACACCGGGGAGCTGTTTTTT
TRBD1	NA	TRBV29-1	TRBJ1-1	CSVERNRGMNTEAFF	TGCAGCGTTGAACGAAACAGGGGAATGAACACTGAAGCTTTCTTT
TRBD1	NA	TRBV19	TRBJ1-1	CASTGQANTEAFF	TGTGCCAGTACCGGACAGGCAAACACTGAAGCTTTCTTT
NA	NA	TRBV6-5	TRBJ2-6	CASTVRSGANVLTF	TGTGCCAGTACAGTCCGCTCTGGGGCCAACGTCCTGACTTTC
TRBD1	NA	TRBV2	TRBJ1-2	CASSYTGQGNYGYTF	TGTGCCAGCAGTTACACGGGACAGGGGAACTATGGCTACACCTTC
TRBD1	NA	TRBV5-1	TRBJ1-2	CASSLDGTATLYGYTF	TGCGCCAGCAGCTTGGACGGGACAGCTACTCTCTATGGCTACACCTTC
TRBD1	once	TRBV13	TRBJ1-1	CASSSRDRVSTEAFF	TGTGCCAGCAGCTCCCGGGACAGGGTGAGCACTGAAGCTTTCTTT
NA	NA	TRBV7-9	TRBJ1-3	CASSPEEGPSSGNTIYF	TGTGCCAGCAGCCCAGAGGAGGGCCCTAGCTCTGGAAACACCATATATTTT
TRBD1	NA	TRBV7-3	TRBJ1-5	CASSLIGDRGRVRSNQPQHF	TGTGCCAGCAGCTTAATAGGTGACAGGGGGCGCGTAAGGAGCAATCAGCCCCAGCATTTT
NA	NA	TRBV9	TRBJ2-2	CASSSHGTVNTGELFF	TGTGCCAGCAGCTCACACGGGACTGTGAACACCGGGGAGCTGTTTTTT